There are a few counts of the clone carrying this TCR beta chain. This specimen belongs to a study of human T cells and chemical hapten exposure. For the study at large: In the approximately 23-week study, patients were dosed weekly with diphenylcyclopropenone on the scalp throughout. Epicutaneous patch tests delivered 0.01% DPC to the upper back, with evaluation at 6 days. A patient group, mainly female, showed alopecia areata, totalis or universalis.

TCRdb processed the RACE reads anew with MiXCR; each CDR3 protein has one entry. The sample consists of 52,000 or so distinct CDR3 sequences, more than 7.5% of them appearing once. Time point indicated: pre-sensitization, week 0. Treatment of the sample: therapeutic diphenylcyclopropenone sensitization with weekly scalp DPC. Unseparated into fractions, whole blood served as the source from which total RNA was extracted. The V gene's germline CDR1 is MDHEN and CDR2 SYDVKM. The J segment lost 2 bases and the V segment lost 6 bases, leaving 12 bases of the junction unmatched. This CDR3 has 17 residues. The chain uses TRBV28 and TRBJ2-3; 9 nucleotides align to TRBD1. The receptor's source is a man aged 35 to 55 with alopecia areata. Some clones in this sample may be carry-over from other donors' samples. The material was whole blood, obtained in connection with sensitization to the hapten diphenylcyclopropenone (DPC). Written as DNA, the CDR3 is TGTGCCAGCAGCCTCGGGACAGGGTCAGATTTCACAGATACGCAGTATTTT. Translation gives CASSLGTGSDFTDTQYF.